This T cell receptor (beta chain) was captured in a study of shared clonotypes between healthy human individuals. Assay: immunoSEQ multiplex PCR; the TCRdb copy retains only in-frame clones and omits some. The repertoire consists of roughly 1,600,000 clones, with 97% to 99% occurring once and the leading ten covering approximately 0.38%. A note on this clone: The antigen remains undetermined.

The CD4+ fraction was divided into a CD45RA+ naive subset and a CD45RA-negative memory subset. Study-level points and caveats: Incomplete sequencing of sorted subsets was indicated by rarefaction despite large depth. Generation of non-shared clonotypes was less probable than generation of clonotypes shared by all four donors.

Germline assignment: CDR1 SEHNR and CDR2 FQNEAQ (reference sequence). Trimming cost V 5 bases and J 2 bases, with 22 bases left between them. CDR3 length equals 17 residues. The chain couples TRBV7-9 to TRBJ2-7, with D tentatively TRBD1 or TRBD2 (5 bases each). This sequence originates from a young man in good health. The sequenced material came from naive CD4+ T cells sorted from blood. Subset described: CD45RA+ positively selected. The CDR3 DNA sequence: TGTGCCAGCAGCGCTCCCATCGGTCGGGGACCCCCCTACGAGCAGTACTTC. Amino acids: CASSAPIGRGPPYEQYF.